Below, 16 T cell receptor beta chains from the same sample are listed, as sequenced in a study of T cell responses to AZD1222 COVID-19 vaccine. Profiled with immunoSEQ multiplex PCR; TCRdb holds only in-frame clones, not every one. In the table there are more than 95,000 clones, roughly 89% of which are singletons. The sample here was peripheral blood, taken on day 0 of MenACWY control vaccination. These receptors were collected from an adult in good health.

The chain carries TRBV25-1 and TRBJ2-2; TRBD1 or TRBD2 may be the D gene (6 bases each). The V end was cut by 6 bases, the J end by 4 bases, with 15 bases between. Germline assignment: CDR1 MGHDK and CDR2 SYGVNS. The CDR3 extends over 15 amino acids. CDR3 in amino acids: CASSSMGGGTGELFF. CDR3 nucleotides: TGTGCCAGCAGCTCGATGGGGGGCGGCACCGGGGAGCTGTTTTTT.

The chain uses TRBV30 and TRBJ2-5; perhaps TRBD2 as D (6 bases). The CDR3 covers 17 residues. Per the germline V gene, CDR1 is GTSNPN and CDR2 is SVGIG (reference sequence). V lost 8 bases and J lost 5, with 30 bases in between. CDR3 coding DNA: TGTGCCGTGATATTAGAGGAGGGCCCGGAATTAAGGGAGACCCAGTACTTC. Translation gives CAVILEEGPELRETQYF.

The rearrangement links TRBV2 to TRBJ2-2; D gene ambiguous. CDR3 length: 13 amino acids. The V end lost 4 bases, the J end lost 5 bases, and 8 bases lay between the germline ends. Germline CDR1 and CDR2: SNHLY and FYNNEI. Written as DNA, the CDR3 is TGTGCCAGCAGTGGTCTGGGAACCGGGGAGCTGTTTTTT. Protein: CASSGLGTGELFF.

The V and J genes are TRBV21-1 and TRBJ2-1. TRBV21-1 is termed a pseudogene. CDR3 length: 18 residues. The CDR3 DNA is TGTGCCAGCAGCAAGGAGATACCGGGACGGACCTCCTACAATGAGCAGTTCTTC. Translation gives CASSKEIPGRTSYNEQFF.

The CDR3 DNA reads as TGTGCCAGCAGTTACTCGACCGATACAGGGCACTACGAGCAGTACTTC. This sequence encodes CASSYSTDTGHYEQYF. The chain carries TRBV6-2 or TRBV6-3 and TRBJ2-7; D perhaps matches TRBD1 (6 bases). The germline gives CDR1 MNHEY, CDR2 SVGEGT. The CDR3 contains 16 residues. V shed 0 bases and J shed 3 bases, with 15 bases lying between them.

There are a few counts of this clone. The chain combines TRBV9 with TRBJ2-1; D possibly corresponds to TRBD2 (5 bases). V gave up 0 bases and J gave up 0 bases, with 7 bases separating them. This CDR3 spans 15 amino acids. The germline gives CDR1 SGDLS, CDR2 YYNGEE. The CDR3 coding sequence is TGTGCCAGCAGCGTAGCTACTAGCTCCTACAATGAGCAGTTCTTC. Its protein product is CASSVATSSYNEQFF. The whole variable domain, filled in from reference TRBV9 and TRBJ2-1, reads DSGVTQTPKHLITATGQRVTLRCSPRSGDLSVYWYQQSLDQGLQFLIQYYNGEERAKGNILERFSAQQFPDLHSELNLSSLELGDSALYFCASSVATSSYNEQFFGPGTRLTVL.

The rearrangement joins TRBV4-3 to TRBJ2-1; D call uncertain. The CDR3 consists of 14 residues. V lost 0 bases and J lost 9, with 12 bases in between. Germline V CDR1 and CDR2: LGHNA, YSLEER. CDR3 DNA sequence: TGCGCCAGCAGCCAAGATAGACCACCCGGTGAGCAGTTCTTC. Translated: CASSQDRPPGEQFF.

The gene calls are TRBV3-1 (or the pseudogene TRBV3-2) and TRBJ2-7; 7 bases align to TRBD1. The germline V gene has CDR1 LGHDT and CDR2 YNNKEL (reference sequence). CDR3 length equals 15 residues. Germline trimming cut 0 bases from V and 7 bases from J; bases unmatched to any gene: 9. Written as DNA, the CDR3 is TGTGCCAGCAGCCAAGAAACTAGGGGGCCCGGTGAGCAGTACTTC. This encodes CASSQETRGPGEQYF.

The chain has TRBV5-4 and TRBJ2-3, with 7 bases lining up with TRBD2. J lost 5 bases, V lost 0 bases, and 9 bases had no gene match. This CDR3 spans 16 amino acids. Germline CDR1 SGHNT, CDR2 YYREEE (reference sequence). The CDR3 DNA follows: TGTGCCAGCAGCTTGGCAGGTGGGAGGGCCATAGATACGCAGTATTTT. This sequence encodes CASSLAGGRAIDTQYF.

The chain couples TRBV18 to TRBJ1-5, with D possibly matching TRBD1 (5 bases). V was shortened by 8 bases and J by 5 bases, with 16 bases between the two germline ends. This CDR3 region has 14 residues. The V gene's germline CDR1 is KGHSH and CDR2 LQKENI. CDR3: CASRGGGYDQPQHF. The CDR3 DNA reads TGTGCCAGCAGGGGCGGGGGATACGATCAGCCCCAGCATTTT. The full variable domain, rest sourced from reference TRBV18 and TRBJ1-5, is NAGVMQNPRHLVRRRGQEARLRCSPMKGHSHVYWYRQLPEEGLKFMVYLQKENIIDESGMPKERFSAEFPKEGPSILRIQQVVRGDSAAYFCASRGGGYDQPQHFGDGTRLSIL.

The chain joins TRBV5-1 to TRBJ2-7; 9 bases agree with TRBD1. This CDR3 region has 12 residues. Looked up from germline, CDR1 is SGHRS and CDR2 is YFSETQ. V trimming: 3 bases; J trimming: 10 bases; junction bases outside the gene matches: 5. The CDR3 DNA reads TGCGCCAGCAGCTACCGGGACAGGGAACAGTACTTC. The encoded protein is CASSYRDREQYF.

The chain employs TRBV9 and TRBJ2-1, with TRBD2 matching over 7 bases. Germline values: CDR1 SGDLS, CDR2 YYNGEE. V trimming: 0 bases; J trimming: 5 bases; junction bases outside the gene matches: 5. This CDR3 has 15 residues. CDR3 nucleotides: TGTGCCAGCAGCGTAGGCGGGAGAGCTAACAATGAGCAGTTCTTC. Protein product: CASSVGGRANNEQFF.

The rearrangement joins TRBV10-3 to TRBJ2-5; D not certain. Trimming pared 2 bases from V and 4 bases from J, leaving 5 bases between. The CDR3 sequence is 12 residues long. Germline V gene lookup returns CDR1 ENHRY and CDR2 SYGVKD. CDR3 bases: TGTGCCATCAGTGAGGTCGGAGAGACCCAGTACTTC. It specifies CAISEVGETQYF.

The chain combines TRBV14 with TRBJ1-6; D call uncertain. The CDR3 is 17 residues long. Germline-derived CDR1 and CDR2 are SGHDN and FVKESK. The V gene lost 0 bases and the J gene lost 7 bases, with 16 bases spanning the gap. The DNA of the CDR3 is TGTGCCAGCAGCCAAGATCAGATCGGGCGGGCAAATTCACCCCTCCACTTT. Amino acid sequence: CASSQDQIGRANSPLHF.

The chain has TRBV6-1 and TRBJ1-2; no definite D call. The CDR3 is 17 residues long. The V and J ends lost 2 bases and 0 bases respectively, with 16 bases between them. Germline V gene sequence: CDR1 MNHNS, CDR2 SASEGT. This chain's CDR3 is CASSEFSSGNANYGYTF. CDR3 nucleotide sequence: TGTGCCAGCAGTGAATTCTCTTCGGGCAACGCTAACTATGGCTACACCTTC.

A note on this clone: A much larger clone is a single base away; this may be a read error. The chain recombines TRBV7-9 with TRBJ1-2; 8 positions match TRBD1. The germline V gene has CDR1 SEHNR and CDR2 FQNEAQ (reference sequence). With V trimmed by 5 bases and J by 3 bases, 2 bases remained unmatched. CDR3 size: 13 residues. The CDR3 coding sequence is TGTGCCAGCAGCGCGGGACAGGACTATGGCTACACCTTC. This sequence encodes CASSAGQDYGYTF. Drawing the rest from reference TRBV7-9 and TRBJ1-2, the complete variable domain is DTGVSQNPRHKITKRGQNVTFRCDPISEHNRLYWYRQTLGQGPEFLTYFQNEAQLEKSRLLSDRFSAERPKGSFSTLEIQRTEQGDSAMYLCASSAGQDYGYTFGSGTRLTVV.